These T cell receptor beta chains were read from a single sample in a study of a mutant IDH1 vaccine in newly diagnosed glioma. Repertoires were generated with immunoSEQ multiplex PCR, while TCRdb's copy carries only in-frame clones and drops some. The sample has about 38,000 clones, roughly 76% seen once. Their target antigens are unknown. This specimen consisted of PBMCs, obtained from a glioma patient whose treatment included an IDH1 peptide vaccine. The receptor source for this set is a man aged 35 to 55 with glioma. The CDR3 runs from the conserved cysteine through the conserved F or W. Each record gives: V gene, CDR3 length, J gene, D gene, clone size, CDR3 protein, CDR3 DNA. A D gene is named only where the DNA matches it firmly. Rows give clone size only sometimes, using once, few, many, or a class for an expanded clone.

TRBV18	12	TRBJ2-5	.	once	CASSPSEGTQYF	TGTGCCAGCTCACCTTCGGAGGGGACCCAGTACTTC
TRBV11-1	15	TRBJ2-1	.	.	CASSPKGGFYNEQFF	TGTGCCAGCAGCCCTAAAGGAGGGTTCTACAATGAGCAGTTCTTC
TRBV30	12	TRBJ2-5	.	.	CAWEPLRETQYF	TGTGCCTGGGAGCCCTTAAGAGAGACCCAGTACTTC
TRBV25-1	15	TRBJ1-4	TRBD1	.	CASSDRGQAAEKLFF	TGTGCCAGCAGTGATAGGGGACAGGCCGCGGAAAAACTGTTTTTT
TRBV28	11	TRBJ1-1	.	.	CASRRGTEAFF	TGTGCCAGCAGGCGGGGGACTGAAGCTTTCTTT
TRBV19	13	TRBJ2-5	TRBD2	.	CASRGGDRETQYF	TGTGCCAGTAGGGGAGGGGATCGCGAGACCCAGTACTTC
TRBV18	14	TRBJ1-5	.	.	CASSPSGSNQPQHF	TGTGCCAGCTCACCCTCAGGTAGCAATCAGCCCCAGCATTTT
TRBV6-5	15	TRBJ1-5	TRBD1	.	CASRRQGLGNQPQHF	TGTGCCAGCAGGCGACAGGGGTTGGGCAATCAGCCCCAGCATTTT
TRBV10-3	15	TRBJ2-7	TRBD1	.	CAISERNKGTDEQYF	TGTGCCATCAGTGAGCGGAATAAGGGGACAGACGAGCAGTACTTC
TRBV15	16	TRBJ2-1	.	.	CATSSRGGLSYNEQFF	TGTGCCACCAGCTCAAGAGGGGGGCTCTCCTACAATGAGCAGTTCTTC
TRBV11-2	17	TRBJ2-1	.	.	CASSFTQGGVSYNEQFF	TGTGCCAGCAGCTTTACCCAGGGGGGGGTCTCCTACAATGAGCAGTTCTTC
TRBV19	14	TRBJ1-2	.	.	CASCENEASYGYTF	TGTGCCAGTTGCGAAAACGAGGCCTCATATGGCTACACCTTC
TRBV5-4	14	TRBJ2-2	.	.	CAMLRKGRTGELFF	TGTGCCATGCTTCGAAAGGGGCGTACCGGGGAGCTGTTTTTT
TRBV2	17	TRBJ2-1	.	.	CASNPRWTAPTYNEQFF	TGTGCCAGCAATCCCCGGTGGACAGCTCCCACCTACAATGAGCAGTTCTTC
TRBV18	12	TRBJ1-2	.	.	CASSLAGDGYTF	TGTGCCAGCTCATTGGCAGGGGATGGCTACACCTTC
TRBV7-3	13	TRBJ2-1	.	once	CASSLGPRYEQFF	TGTGCCAGCAGCTTGGGACCGCGCTATGAGCAGTTCTTC
TRBV2	15	TRBJ2-5	TRBD2	few	CASNSWRGGQETQYF	TGTGCCAGCAACTCCTGGCGGGGGGGCCAAGAGACCCAGTACTTC
TRBV6-1	15	TRBJ1-2	.	.	CASSEGAGTYYGYTF	TGTGCCAGCAGTGAAGGGGCGGGGACTTACTATGGCTACACCTTC
TRBV2	15	TRBJ2-4	.	.	CASRWDPLAKNIQYF	TGTGCCAGCCGTTGGGATCCCCTAGCCAAAAACATTCAGTACTTC
TRBV14	14	TRBJ1-2	.	.	CASSQGATATGYTF	TGTGCCAGCAGCCAAGGAGCGACAGCGACGGGCTACACCTTC
TRBV30	16	TRBJ2-1	.	.	CAWSRGPDGSYNEQFF	TGTGCCTGGAGCCGTGGGCCGGACGGCTCCTACAATGAGCAGTTCTTC
TRBV6-5	12	TRBJ1-1	TRBD1	few	CASRREQGEAFF	TGTGCCAGCAGGCGGGAACAGGGGGAGGCTTTCTTT
TRBV10-3	13	TRBJ2-7	.	.	CAITARKTYEQYF	TGTGCCATCACTGCGCGGAAGACCTACGAGCAGTACTTC
TRBV11-2	12	TRBJ2-1	.	.	CASRNTWTPQFF	TGTGCCAGCAGAAATACATGGACTCCTCAGTTCTTC
TRBV28	15	TRBJ2-7	TRBD1	few	CASSRLGQGDYEQYF	TGTGCCAGCAGCCGTCTCGGACAGGGGGACTACGAGCAGTACTTC
TRBV18	15	TRBJ1-4	.	few	CASSLGSGTNEKLFF	TGTGCCAGCTCACTCGGTTCTGGGACTAATGAAAAACTGTTTTTT